A selection of T cell receptor beta chains follows, all from one sample in a study of tumor-infiltrating lymphocytes in oesophageal squamous cell carcinoma. In TCRdb, the PCR reads were re-called with MiXCR into one record per CDR3 protein. Of around 13,000 distinct CDR3 sequences listed, roughly 50% are singletons. Sequences were obtained from esophageal tumor tissue. Every receptor here comes from a female donor with esophageal squamous cell carcinoma. The CDR3 runs from the conserved cysteine through the conserved F or W. A D gene is named only where the DNA matches it firmly. Clone size appears in some rows only: once, few, many, or a class for an expanded clone.

.	.	TRBV24-1	TRBJ2-5	TGTGCCACCAGTGATTTGAAAGGGGTTGAGACCCAGTACTTC	CATSDLKGVETQYF
.	medium-sized	TRBV4-3	TRBJ2-7	TGCGCCAGCAGCCAAGATCGAGGGTTGGGATACGAGCAGTACTTC	CASSQDRGLGYEQYF
TRBD1	once	TRBV7-2	TRBJ2-3	TGTGCCAGCAGTTTCCGACAGGGGAGCGGCACAGATACGCAGTATTTT	CASSFRQGSGTDTQYF
TRBD2	.	TRBV7-8	TRBJ2-3	TGTGCCAGCAGCTTATCCGGGACTAGCGGGAGGCCGGACCTAGATACGCAGTATTTT	CASSLSGTSGRPDLDTQYF
.	.	TRBV7-3	TRBJ2-5	TGTGCCAGCAGCGTAAGCCAAGAGACCCAGTACTTC	CASSVSQETQYF
.	.	TRBV7-6	TRBJ2-1	TGTGCCAGCAGCTTTACATGGAGCTCCTACAATGAGCAGTTCTTC	CASSFTWSSYNEQFF
TRBD2	.	TRBV6-6	TRBJ2-5	TGTGCCAGCAGTTACCGGGGACTAGCGGGATACCAAGAGACCCAGTACTTC	CASSYRGLAGYQETQYF
TRBD2	.	TRBV11-1	TRBJ2-5	TGTGCCAGCAGCGAAGTTCGACTAGCAGAAGAGACCCAGTACTTC	CASSEVRLAEETQYF
.	.	TRBV7-8	TRBJ2-1	TGTGCCAGCAGCTTACGTGAGCAGCTCCAGGATCTATACAATGAGCAGTTCTTC	CASSLREQLQDLYNEQFF
.	once	TRBV7-6	TRBJ2-7	TGTGCCAGCAGCTTAGTGGACGAGCAGTACTTC	CASSLVDEQYF
TRBD2	many	TRBV14	TRBJ2-3	TGTGCCAGCAGCCGATTAGCGGGGGGCGGAAACACAGATACGCAGTATTTT	CASSRLAGGGNTDTQYF
TRBD2	.	TRBV6-1	TRBJ2-4	TGTGCCAGCACCCTAGCGGAACACCTACTAGCCAAAAACATTCAGTACTTC	CASTLAEHLLAKNIQYF
.	.	TRBV7-2	TRBJ1-1	TGTGCCAGCATCCGAGGGATAGAACAGGCTGAAGCTTTCTTT	CASIRGIEQAEAFF
TRBD1	.	TRBV12-3/TRBV12-4	TRBJ1-1	TGTGCCAGCAGCCGCGGGACAGCATCGTCGGGGGGGACTGAAGCTTTCTTT	CASSRGTASSGGTEAFF
.	many	TRBV5-1	TRBJ2-6	TGCGCCAGCAGCTTGGCCGGAATCACCTCTGGGGCCAACGTCCTGACTTTC	CASSLAGITSGANVLTF
.	medium-sized	TRBV12-3/TRBV12-4	TRBJ2-5	TGTGCCAGCAGTTTAGGGCAGGCTGTGGGGACCCAGTACTTC	CASSLGQAVGTQYF
TRBD2	.	TRBV7-2	TRBJ2-7	TGTGCCAGCAGCCTGTCGACTAGCTCGTACGAGCAGTACTTC	CASSLSTSSYEQYF
TRBD2	many	TRBV5-1	TRBJ2-1	TGCGCCAGCAGCCCCTACTTAGGACTAGCAGACAATGAGCAGTTCTTC	CASSPYLGLADNEQFF
TRBD1	.	TRBV7-6	TRBJ1-2	TGTGCCAGCAGCTTAGAGCTCGGGGAGACAGGGGCTCTAATCTATGGCTACACCTTC	CASSLELGETGALIYGYTF
.	.	TRBV7-9	TRBJ1-1	TGTGCCAGCAGCTTAGAGGGGAACACTGAAGCTTTCTTT	CASSLEGNTEAFF
TRBD1	.	TRBV7-2	TRBJ2-1	TGTGCCAGCAGCCGACAGGGGGGAGTCTACGAGCAGTTCTTC	CASSRQGGVYEQFF
TRBD1	.	TRBV5-3	TRBJ1-4	TGTGCCAGCAGCGTATTACAGGGGGCGGGAGAAAAACTGTTTTTT	CASSVLQGAGEKLFF
.	.	TRBV24-1	TRBJ2-5	TGTGCCACCAGTGATAATAGCGCGAACTACAATGAGCAGTACTTC	CATSDNSANYNEQYF
TRBD2	.	TRBV7-6	TRBJ2-7	TGTGCCAGCAGCTTAGAGGTCAGCGGGGCTTCCTACGAGCAGTACTTC	CASSLEVSGASYEQYF
TRBD1	.	TRBV12-3/TRBV12-4	TRBJ2-7	TGTGCCATCTCGAGACAGGGGTCGGGCGAGCAGTACTTC	CAISRQGSGEQYF
.	few	TRBV5-1	TRBJ2-2	TGCGCCAGCAGCTTGGGCCCTGCAGGGTACGACACCGGGGAGCTGTTTTTT	CASSLGPAGYDTGELFF
TRBD2	.	TRBV6-1	TRBJ2-7	TGTGCCAGCAAGGCGGTAGCGGGAATCCCTAGGGGCGAGCAGTACTTC	CASKAVAGIPRGEQYF
.	.	TRBV12-3/TRBV12-4	TRBJ2-5	TGTGCCAGCAGCGTCGACCAAGAGACCCAGTACTTC	CASSVDQETQYF
TRBD2	.	TRBV7-2	TRBJ2-1	TGTGCCAGCAGCCAAACTAGCGGGAGGGCCGGGCAGTTCTTC	CASSQTSGRAGQFF
TRBD2	.	TRBV7-2	TRBJ2-2	TGTGCCAGCAGCTTCAGGACTAGCGGAGGGAACACCGGGGAGCTGTTTTTT	CASSFRTSGGNTGELFF